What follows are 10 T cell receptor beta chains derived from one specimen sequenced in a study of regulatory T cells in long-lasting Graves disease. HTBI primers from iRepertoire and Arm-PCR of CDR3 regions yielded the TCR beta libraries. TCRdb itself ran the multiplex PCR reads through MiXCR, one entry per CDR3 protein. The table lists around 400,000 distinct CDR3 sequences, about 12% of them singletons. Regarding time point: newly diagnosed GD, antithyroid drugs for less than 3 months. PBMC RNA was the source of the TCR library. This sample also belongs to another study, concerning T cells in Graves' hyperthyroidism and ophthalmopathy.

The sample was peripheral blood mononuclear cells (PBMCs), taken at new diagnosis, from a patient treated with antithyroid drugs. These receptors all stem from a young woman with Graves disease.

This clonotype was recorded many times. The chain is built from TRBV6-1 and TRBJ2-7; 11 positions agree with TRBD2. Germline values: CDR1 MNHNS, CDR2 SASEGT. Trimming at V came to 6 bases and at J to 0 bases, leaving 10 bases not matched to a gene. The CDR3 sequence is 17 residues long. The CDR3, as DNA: TGTGCCAGCAGCCGCGGCCGGGGACTAGCGGACTCCTACGAGCAGTACTTC. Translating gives CASSRGRGLADSYEQYF.

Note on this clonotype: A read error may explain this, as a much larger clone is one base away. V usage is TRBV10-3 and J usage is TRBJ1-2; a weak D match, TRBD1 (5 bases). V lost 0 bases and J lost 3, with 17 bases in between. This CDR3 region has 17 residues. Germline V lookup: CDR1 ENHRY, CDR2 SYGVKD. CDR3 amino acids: CAISESPVKTVDYGYTF. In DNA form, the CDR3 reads TGTGCCATCAGTGAGTCTCCGGTGAAGACAGTTGACTATGGCTACACCTTC.

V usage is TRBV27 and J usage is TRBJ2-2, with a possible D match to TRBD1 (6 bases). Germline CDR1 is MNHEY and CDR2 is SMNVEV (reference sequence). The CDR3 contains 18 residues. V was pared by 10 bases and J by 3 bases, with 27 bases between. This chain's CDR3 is CATMELNRVTLDTGELFF. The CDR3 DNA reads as TGTGCCACCATGGAGCTTAACAGGGTTACGTTGGACACCGGGGAGCTGTTTTTT.

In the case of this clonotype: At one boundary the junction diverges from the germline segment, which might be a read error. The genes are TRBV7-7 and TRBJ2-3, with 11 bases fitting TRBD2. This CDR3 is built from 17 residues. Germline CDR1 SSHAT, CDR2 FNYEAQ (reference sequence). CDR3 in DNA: TGTGCTAGCAGCTCGTCAGTCTTAGCGGGGGGGCCAGATACGCAGTATTTT. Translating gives CASSSSVLAGGPDTQYF. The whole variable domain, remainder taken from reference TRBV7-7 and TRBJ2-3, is GAGVSQSPRYKVTKRGQDVTLRCDPISSHATLYWYQQALGQGPEFLTYFNYEAQPDKSGLPSDRFSAERPEGSISTLTIQRTEQRDSAMYRCASSSSVLAGGPDTQYFGPGTRLTVL.

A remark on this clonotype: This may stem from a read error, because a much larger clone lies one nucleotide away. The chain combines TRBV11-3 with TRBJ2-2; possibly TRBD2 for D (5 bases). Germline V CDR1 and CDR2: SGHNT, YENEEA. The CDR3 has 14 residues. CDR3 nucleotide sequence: TGTGCCAGCAGCTTAGTACAAAACACCGGGGAGCCGTTTTTT. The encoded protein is CASSLVQNTGEPFF.

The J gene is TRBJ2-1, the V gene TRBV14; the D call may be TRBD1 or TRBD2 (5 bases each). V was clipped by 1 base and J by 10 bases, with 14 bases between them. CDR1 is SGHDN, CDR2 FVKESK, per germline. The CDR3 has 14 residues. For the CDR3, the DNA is TGTGCCAGCAGCCAAGTAGGCGCCGAGGGGGAGCAGTTCTTC. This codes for CASSQVGAEGEQFF.

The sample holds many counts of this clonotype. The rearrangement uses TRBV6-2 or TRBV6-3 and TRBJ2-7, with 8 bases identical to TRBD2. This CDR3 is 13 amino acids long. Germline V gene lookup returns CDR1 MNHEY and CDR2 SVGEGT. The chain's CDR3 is CASSDSGTREQYV. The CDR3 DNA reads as TGTGCCAGCAGTGACTCAGGGACTAGAGAGCAGTACGTC.

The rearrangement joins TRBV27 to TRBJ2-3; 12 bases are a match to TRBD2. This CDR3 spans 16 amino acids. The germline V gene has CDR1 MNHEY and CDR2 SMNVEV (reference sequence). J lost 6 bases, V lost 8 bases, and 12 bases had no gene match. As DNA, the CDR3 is TGTGCCAGCCACCCCGCCGGACTAGCGGGGTTTGATACGCAGTATTTT. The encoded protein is CASHPAGLAGFDTQYF.

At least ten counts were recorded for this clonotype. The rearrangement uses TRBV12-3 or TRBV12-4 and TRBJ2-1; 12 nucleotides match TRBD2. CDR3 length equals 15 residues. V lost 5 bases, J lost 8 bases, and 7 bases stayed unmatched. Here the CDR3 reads CASSLLAGGPHEQFF. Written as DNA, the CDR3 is TGTGCCAGCAGTCTTCTAGCGGGAGGGCCGCATGAGCAGTTCTTC.

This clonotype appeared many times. The CDR3 nucleotides are TGTGCCAGCAGCGTAGAAGGGACAGGGAATACTGAAGCTTTCTTT. Translating it yields CASSVEGTGNTEAFF. The chain recombines TRBV9 with TRBJ1-1; 9 nucleotides align to TRBD1. The CDR3 has 15 amino acids. The V segment lost 0 bases and the J segment 5 bases; nucleotides outside the gene matches: 5. The germline V gene encodes CDR1 SGDLS and CDR2 YYNGEE.